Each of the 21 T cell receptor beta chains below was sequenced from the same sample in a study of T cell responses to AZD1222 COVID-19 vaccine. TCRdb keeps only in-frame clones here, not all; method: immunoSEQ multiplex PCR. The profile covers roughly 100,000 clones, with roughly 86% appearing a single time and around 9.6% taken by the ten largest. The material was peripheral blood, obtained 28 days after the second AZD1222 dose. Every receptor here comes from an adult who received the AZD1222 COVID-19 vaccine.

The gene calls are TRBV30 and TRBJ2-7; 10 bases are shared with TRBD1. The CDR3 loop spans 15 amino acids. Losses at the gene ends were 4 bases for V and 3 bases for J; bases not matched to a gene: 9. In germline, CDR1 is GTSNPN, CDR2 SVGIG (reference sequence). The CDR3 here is CAWKSGTGVFYEQYF. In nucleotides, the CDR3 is TGTGCCTGGAAATCCGGGACAGGGGTTTTCTACGAGCAGTACTTC.

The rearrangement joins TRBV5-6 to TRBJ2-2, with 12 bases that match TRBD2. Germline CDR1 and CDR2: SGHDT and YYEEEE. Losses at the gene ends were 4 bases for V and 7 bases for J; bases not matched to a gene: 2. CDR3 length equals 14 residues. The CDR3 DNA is TGTGCCAGCAGCGGACTAGCGGGGATCGGGGAGCTGTTTTTT. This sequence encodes CASSGLAGIGELFF.

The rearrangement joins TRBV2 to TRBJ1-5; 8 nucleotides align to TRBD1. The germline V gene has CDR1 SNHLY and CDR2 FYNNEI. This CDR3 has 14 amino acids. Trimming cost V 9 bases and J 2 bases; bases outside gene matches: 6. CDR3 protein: CASLDRVGNQPQHF. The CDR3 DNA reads TGTGCCAGTCTGGACAGGGTTGGCAATCAGCCCCAGCATTTT. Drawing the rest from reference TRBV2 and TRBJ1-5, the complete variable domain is EPEVTQTPSHQVTQMGQEVILRCVPISNHLYFYWYRQILGQKVEFLVSFYNNEISEKSEIFDDQFSVERPDGSNFTLKIRSTKLEDSAMYFCASLDRVGNQPQHFGDGTRLSIL.

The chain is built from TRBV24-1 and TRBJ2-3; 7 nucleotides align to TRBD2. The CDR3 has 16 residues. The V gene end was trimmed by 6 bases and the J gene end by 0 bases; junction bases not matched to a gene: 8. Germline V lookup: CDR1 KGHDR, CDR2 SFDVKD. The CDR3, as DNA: TGTGCCACCAGTACGGGGGGAATTCCTAGCACAGATACGCAGTATTTT. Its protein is CATSTGGIPSTDTQYF.

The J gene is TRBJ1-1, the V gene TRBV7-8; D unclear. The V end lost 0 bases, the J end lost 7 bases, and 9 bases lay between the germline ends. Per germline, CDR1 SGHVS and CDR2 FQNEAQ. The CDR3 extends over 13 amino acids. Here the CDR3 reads CASSLASGGEAFF. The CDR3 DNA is TGTGCCAGCAGCTTAGCGTCCGGCGGTGAAGCTTTCTTT.

The CDR3: CASSLEPSGSYNEQFF. The CDR3 DNA reads as TGTGCCAGCAGCTTGGAACCTAGCGGGTCCTACAATGAGCAGTTCTTC. V and J are TRBV7-3 and TRBJ2-1; 8 positions match TRBD2. CDR1 is SGHTA, CDR2 FQGTGA, per germline. After removal of 3 bases from V and 1 base from J, the junction contained 5 bases not matched to a gene. This CDR3 is built from 16 residues. Full variable domain (rest looked up from reference TRBV7-3 and TRBJ2-1): GAGVSQTPSNKVTEKGKYVELRCDPISGHTALYWYRQSLGQGPEFLIYFQGTGAADDSGLPNDRFFAVRPEGSVSTLKIQRTERGDSAVYLCASSLEPSGSYNEQFFGPGTRLTVL.

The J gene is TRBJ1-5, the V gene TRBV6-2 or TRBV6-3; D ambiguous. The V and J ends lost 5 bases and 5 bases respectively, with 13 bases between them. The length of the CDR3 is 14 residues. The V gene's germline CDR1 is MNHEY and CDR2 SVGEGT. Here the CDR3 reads CASSTRKSDQPQHF. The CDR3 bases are TGTGCCAGCAGTACCAGGAAGTCGGATCAGCCCCAGCATTTT.

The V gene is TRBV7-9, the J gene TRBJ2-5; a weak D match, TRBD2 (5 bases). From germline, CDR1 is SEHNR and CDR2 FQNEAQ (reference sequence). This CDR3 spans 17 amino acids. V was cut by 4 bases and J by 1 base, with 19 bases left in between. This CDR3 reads CASSYGSGSAPQETQYF. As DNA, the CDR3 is TGTGCCAGCAGCTATGGGTCGGGGTCGGCGCCCCAAGAGACCCAGTACTTC. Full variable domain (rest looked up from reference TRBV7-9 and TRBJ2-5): DTGVSQNPRHKITKRGQNVTFRCDPISEHNRLYWYRQTLGQGPEFLTYFQNEAQLEKSRLLSDRFSAERPKGSFSTLEIQRTEQGDSAMYLCASSYGSGSAPQETQYFGPGTRLLVL.

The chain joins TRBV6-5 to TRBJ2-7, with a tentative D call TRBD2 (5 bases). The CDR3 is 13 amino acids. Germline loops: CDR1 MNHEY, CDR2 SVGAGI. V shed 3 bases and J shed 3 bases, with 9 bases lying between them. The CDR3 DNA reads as TGTGCCAGCAGTTATCACGGGGACTACGAGCAGTACTTC. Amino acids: CASSYHGDYEQYF.

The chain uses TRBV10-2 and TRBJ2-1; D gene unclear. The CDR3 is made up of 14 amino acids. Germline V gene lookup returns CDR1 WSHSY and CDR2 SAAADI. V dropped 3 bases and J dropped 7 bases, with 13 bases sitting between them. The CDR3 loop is CASSDLDVQNEQFF. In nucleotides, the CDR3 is TGCGCCAGCAGTGATCTAGACGTACAAAATGAGCAGTTCTTC.

CDR3 sequence reads: CASSITPILHTGELFF. In nucleotides, the CDR3 is TGTGCCAGTAGTATAACCCCCATACTTCACACCGGGGAGCTGTTTTTT. This chain connects TRBV19 to TRBJ2-2, with no clear D. Germline V gene sequence: CDR1 LNHDA, CDR2 SQIVND (reference sequence). The length of the CDR3 is 16 residues. The germline V and J ends were trimmed by 2 bases and 3 bases, with 13 bases remaining between them.

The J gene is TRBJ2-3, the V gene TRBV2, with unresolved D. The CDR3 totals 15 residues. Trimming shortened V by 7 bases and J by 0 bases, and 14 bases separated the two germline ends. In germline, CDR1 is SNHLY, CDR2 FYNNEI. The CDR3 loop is CASMSEGTSTDTQYF. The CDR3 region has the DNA TGTGCCAGCATGTCCGAAGGAACTAGCACAGATACGCAGTATTTT.

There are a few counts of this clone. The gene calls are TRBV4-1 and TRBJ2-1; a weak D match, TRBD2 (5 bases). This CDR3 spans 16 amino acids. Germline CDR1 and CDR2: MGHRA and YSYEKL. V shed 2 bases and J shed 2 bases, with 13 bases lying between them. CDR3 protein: CASSQRLGLAYNEQFF. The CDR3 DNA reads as TGCGCCAGCAGCCAACGTCTAGGACTTGCCTACAATGAGCAGTTCTTC.

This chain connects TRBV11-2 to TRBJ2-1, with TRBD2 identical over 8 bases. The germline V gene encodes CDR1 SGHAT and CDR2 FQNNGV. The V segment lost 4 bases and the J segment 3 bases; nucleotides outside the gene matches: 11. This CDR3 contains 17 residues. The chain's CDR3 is CASSSGTSPRSYNEQFF. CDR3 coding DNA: TGTGCCAGCAGCTCCGGGACTAGTCCCCGGAGCTACAATGAGCAGTTCTTC. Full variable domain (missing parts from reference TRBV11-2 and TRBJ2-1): EAGVAQSPRYKIIEKRQSVAFWCNPISGHATLYWYQQILGQGPKLLIQFQNNGVVDDSQLPKDRFSAERLKGVDSTLKIQPAKLEDSAVYLCASSSGTSPRSYNEQFFGPGTRLTVL.

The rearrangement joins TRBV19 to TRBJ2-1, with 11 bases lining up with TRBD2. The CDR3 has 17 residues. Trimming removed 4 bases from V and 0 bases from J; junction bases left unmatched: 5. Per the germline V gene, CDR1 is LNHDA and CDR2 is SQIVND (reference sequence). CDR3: CASSNKGLAVSYNEQFF. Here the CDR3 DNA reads TGTGCCAGTAGTAATAAGGGACTAGCGGTCTCCTACAATGAGCAGTTCTTC.

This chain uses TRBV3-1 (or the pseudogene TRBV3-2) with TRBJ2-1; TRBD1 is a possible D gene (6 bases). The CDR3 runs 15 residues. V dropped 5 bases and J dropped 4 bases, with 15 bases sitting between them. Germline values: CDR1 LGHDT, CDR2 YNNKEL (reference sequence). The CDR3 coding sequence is TGTGCCAGCAGCGTCAATGGACAGAGTTACAATGAGCAGTTCTTC. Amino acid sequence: CASSVNGQSYNEQFF.

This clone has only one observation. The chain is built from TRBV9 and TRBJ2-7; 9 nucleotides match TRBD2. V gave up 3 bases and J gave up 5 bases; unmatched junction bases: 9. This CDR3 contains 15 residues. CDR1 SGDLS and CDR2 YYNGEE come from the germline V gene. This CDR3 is CASSAVGGRANEQYF. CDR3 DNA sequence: TGTGCCAGCAGCGCAGTGGGCGGGAGGGCCAACGAGCAGTACTTC. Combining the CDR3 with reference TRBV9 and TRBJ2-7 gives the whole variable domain DSGVTQTPKHLITATGQRVTLRCSPRSGDLSVYWYQQSLDQGLQFLIQYYNGEERAKGNILERFSAQQFPDLHSELNLSSLELGDSALYFCASSAVGGRANEQYFGPGTRLTVT.

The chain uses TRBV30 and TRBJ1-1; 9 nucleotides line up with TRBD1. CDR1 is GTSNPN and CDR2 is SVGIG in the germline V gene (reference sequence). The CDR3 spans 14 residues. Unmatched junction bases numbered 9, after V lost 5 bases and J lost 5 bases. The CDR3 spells CAWDTGTGRTEAFF. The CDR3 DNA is TGTGCCTGGGATACCGGGACAGGGAGGACTGAAGCTTTCTTT.

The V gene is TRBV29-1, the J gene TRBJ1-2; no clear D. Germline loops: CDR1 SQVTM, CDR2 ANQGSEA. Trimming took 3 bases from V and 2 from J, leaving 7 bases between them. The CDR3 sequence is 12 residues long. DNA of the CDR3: TGCAGCGTTGACAGGCTAAACTATGGCTACACCTTC. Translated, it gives CSVDRLNYGYTF. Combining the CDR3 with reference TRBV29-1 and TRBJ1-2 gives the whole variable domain SAVISQKPSRDICQRGTSLTIQCQVDSQVTMMFWYRQQPGQSLTLIATANQGSEATYESGFVIDKFPISRPNLTFSTLTVSNMSPEDSSIYLCSVDRLNYGYTFGSGTRLTVV.

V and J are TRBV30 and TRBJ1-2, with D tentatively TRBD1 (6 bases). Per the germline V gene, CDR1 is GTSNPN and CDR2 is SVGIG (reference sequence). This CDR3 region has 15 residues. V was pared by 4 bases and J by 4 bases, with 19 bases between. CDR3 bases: TGTGCCTGGAATCAGGGGACTACTATCTTCTATGGCTACACCTTC. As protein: CAWNQGTTIFYGYTF.

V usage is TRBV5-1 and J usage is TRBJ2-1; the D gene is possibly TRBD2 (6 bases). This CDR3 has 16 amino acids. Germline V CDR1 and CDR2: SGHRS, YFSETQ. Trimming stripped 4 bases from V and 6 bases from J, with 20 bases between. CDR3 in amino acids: CASSPPKGGPSNEQFF. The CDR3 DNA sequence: TGCGCCAGCAGCCCTCCGAAAGGAGGGCCAAGCAATGAGCAGTTCTTC.